This TCR beta chain was documented in a study of blood T cell repertoires in COVID-19. This table comes from immunoSEQ multiplex PCR, and its TCRdb copy is limited to in-frame clones, with some not included. The repertoire holds 250,000 to 400,000 clones, with about nine tenths as singletons. Looked up from germline, CDR1 is MNHEY and CDR2 is SVGAGI. The CDR3 runs 15 residues. The ends were cut back, 0 bases at V and 7 bases at J, with 10 bases in the middle. The chain employs TRBV6-5 and TRBJ1-6; D may be TRBD1 (5 bases). This TCR derives from a woman aged 30 to 39 with COVID-19, enrolled during active disease. The source material was peripheral blood. CDR3 residues: CASSYSRRGNSPLHF. For the CDR3, the DNA is TGTGCCAGCAGTTACTCGAGGAGGGGCAATTCACCCCTCCACTTT.